The 8 T cell receptor beta chains in this list originate from one sample, sequenced in a study of blood T cell repertoires in COVID-19. Method: immunoSEQ multiplex PCR; TCRdb's copy keeps in-frame clones and lacks some. This sample has about 210,000 clones; about 80% occur once, and the top ten carry approximately 6.9%. Source material: peripheral blood. The receptor source for this set is a man between 60 and 70 years old with acute or convalescent COVID-19.

V usage is TRBV3-1 (or the pseudogene TRBV3-2) and J usage is TRBJ2-7; TRBD1 aligns across 7 bases. The CDR3 loop spans 14 amino acids. The ends lost 6 bases at V and 2 bases at J; junction bases unmatched: 7. Germline values: CDR1 LGHDT, CDR2 YNNKEL (reference sequence). The CDR3 loop reads CASRPYRGAYEQYF. The CDR3 nucleotides are TGTGCCAGCAGACCGTACAGGGGAGCCTACGAGCAGTACTTC.

The CDR3 nucleotides read TGTGCCAGCAGCCAAGCCCTAGGACAGTATAACGAGCAGTACTTC. This sequence encodes CASSQALGQYNEQYF. The chain has TRBV4-2 and TRBJ2-7; D perhaps matches TRBD1 (6 bases). This CDR3 has 15 amino acids. Per germline, CDR1 LGHNA and CDR2 YNFKEQ. The V gene lost 1 base and the J gene lost 5 bases, with 15 bases spanning the gap.

The CDR3 reads CASSVRGGFDEQFF. The CDR3 nucleotides read TGTGCCAGCAGCGTACGCGGGGGTTTCGATGAGCAGTTCTTC. V usage is TRBV9 and J usage is TRBJ2-1; 7 nucleotides line up with TRBD2. Germline V lookup: CDR1 SGDLS, CDR2 YYNGEE. The CDR3 sequence is 14 residues long. Trimming cost V 1 base and J 8 bases; bases outside gene matches: 6. The full variable domain, in which reference TRBV9 and TRBJ2-1 provide the parts outside the CDR3, is DSGVTQTPKHLITATGQRVTLRCSPRSGDLSVYWYQQSLDQGLQFLIQYYNGEERAKGNILERFSAQQFPDLHSELNLSSLELGDSALYFCASSVRGGFDEQFFGPGTRLTVL.

The rearrangement links TRBV14 to TRBJ2-1, with D perhaps matching TRBD2 (5 bases). This CDR3 has 16 amino acids. CDR1 is SGHDN and CDR2 is FVKESK in the germline V gene. V lost 1 base and J lost 0, with 10 bases in between. The CDR3 sequence: CASSQVLGISYNEQFF. For the CDR3, the DNA is TGTGCCAGCAGCCAAGTACTAGGTATCTCCTACAATGAGCAGTTCTTC.

In this sample, this clone turned up many times. This rearrangement joins TRBV12-3 or TRBV12-4 to TRBJ1-1; D is unclear. This CDR3 is built from 12 residues. V lost 3 bases and J 4 bases, leaving 6 bases between the germline ends. The CDR3 nucleotides read TGTGCCAGCAGTTTTTCGGGCACTGAAGCTTTCTTT. Amino acid sequence: CASSFSGTEAFF.

V usage is TRBV7-2 and J usage is TRBJ1-3; D gene ambiguous. Germline CDR1 reads SGHTA; CDR2 reads FQGNSA. The germline V and J ends were trimmed by 1 base and 4 bases, with 8 bases remaining between them. This CDR3 is 14 amino acids long. Written as DNA, the CDR3 is TGTGCCAGCAGCTTAGACAGTTTAGGAAACACCATATATTTT. Its protein is CASSLDSLGNTIYF.

The rearrangement uses TRBV27 and TRBJ1-2, with 7 bases matching TRBD1. This CDR3 is built from 15 residues. CDR1 is MNHEY, CDR2 SMNVEV, per germline (reference sequence). J was trimmed by 7 bases and V by 4 bases; bases with no gene match: 12. The CDR3 sequence: CASSSPATGSSGYTF. CDR3 coding DNA: TGTGCCAGCAGTTCACCCGCGACAGGGTCTAGTGGCTACACCTTC.

The rearrangement links TRBV7-2 to TRBJ1-2; D is unresolved. CDR3 length: 17 amino acids. Germline values: CDR1 SGHTA, CDR2 FQGNSA. V lost 0 bases and J 4 bases, leaving 18 bases between the germline ends. This CDR3 is CASSLARGGMGSYGYTF. CDR3 sequence (DNA): TGTGCCAGCAGCTTAGCGCGGGGAGGGATGGGGTCCTATGGCTACACCTTC.